This TCR beta chain was observed in a study of OX40 agonist ivuxolimab in advanced cancers. Study information: Enrollees could have had prior anti-PD-1, anti-PD-L1 or anti-CTLA-4 therapy, which 35% to 40% had received.

Comments on this clone: Its antigen is unknown.

Germline V gene sequence: CDR1 SQVTM, CDR2 ANQGSEA. The V segment lost 2 bases and the J segment 4 bases; nucleotides outside the gene matches: 2. CDR3 length: 14 amino acids. Repertoires were generated with immunoSEQ multiplex PCR, while TCRdb's copy carries only in-frame clones and drops some. The data contain tens of thousands of clones, roughly 85% of them singletons. Whole-study findings and limits: The antigens recognized by the expanded peripheral T cells, that is their antigen specificity, were not determined. Certain nonresponders additionally had low normalized T-cell clonal expansion.

Patients who had autoimmune disease history or got systemic immunosuppression were left out. Sequencing was performed on CD4+ or CD8+ T cells sorted from blood, taken in a trial of the OX40 agonist ivuxolimab. This receptor was identified in an adult with an advanced solid tumor such as melanoma, head and neck, liver or kidney cancer. The rearrangement joins TRBV29-1 to TRBJ2-1; 10 bases line up with TRBD1. The DNA for the CDR3 is TGCAGCGTTGAAAGGGGACAGGGGTACAATGAGCAGTTCTTC. This encodes CSVERGQGYNEQFF.